Listed below are T cell receptor beta chains from one sample, sequenced in a study of response to subunit inactivated influenza vaccine. MiXCR, run by TCRdb on the RT-PCR reads, gives a single entry per CDR3 protein. This table holds over 300,000 distinct CDR3 sequences, just over 20% found once. The sequencing here drew on PBMCs from blood, taken about 19 months after vaccination. Receptor source: a man between 50 and 69 years old who received an inactivated influenza vaccine. The CDR3 runs from the conserved cysteine through the conserved F or W. D genes are given only for firm matches. Clone size appears in some rows only: once, few, many, or a class for an expanded clone.

D gene	clone size	V gene	J gene	CDR3 DNA	CDR3 protein
NA	NA	TRBV5-1	TRBJ1-1	TGCGCCAGCAGCCCGGGTGGGGGGAGGACTGAAGCTTTCTTT	CASSPGGGRTEAFF
NA	many	TRBV7-2	TRBJ2-7	TGTGCCAGCAGCTTGGGGGGACAGTACGAGCAGTACTTC	CASSLGGQYEQYF
TRBD2	NA	TRBV2	TRBJ2-5	TGTGCCAGCAGTGTACAGGCGCGGGGGGAGACCCAGTACTTC	CASSVQARGETQYF
TRBD1	NA	TRBV20-1	TRBJ1-1	TGCAGTGCTCCTAGACAGGGGGAAACTGAAGCTTTCTTT	CSAPRQGETEAFF
TRBD1	NA	TRBV28	TRBJ2-1	TGTGCCAGCAGTTCCGAAGGACAGGCCGATACCTACAATGAGCAGTTCTTC	CASSSEGQADTYNEQFF
TRBD1	few	TRBV4-2	TRBJ2-7	TGTGCCAGCAGCCAAGATATCGGACAGGGGAATTACGAGCAGTACTTC	CASSQDIGQGNYEQYF
TRBD1	many	TRBV20-1	TRBJ1-2	TGCAGTGCACAAACAGGGGTCGGCTATGGCTACACCTTC	CSAQTGVGYGYTF
TRBD1	NA	TRBV4-1	TRBJ1-4	TGCGCCAGCAGCCGAGCAACCATTGGACAGGGGGTTGGGGAAAAACTGTTTTTT	CASSRATIGQGVGEKLFF
NA	NA	TRBV18	TRBJ1-5	TGTGCCAGCTCACCCGGGGGAAGAGGAGGACAGCCCCAGCATTTT	CASSPGGRGGQPQHF
TRBD2	NA	TRBV5-1	TRBJ2-1	TGCGCCAGCAGCGCTTCTAGCGGGACTTACAATGAGCAGTTCTTC	CASSASSGTYNEQFF
TRBD1	NA	TRBV5-1	TRBJ2-2	TGCGCCAGCAGCACCCGGACAGGGACCACCGGGGAGCTGTTTTTT	CASSTRTGTTGELFF
NA	few	TRBV28	TRBJ1-1	TGTGCCAGCAGTTCCAACCGCAGGGGCTGGAACACTGAAGCTTTCTTT	CASSSNRRGWNTEAFF
NA	NA	TRBV27	TRBJ2-3	TGTGCCAGCAGTTGGTCTGTTCTGAGTCCAGGAACCGATGCGGATAGCACAGATACGCAGTATTTT	CASSWSVLSPGTDADSTDTQYF
NA	few	TRBV2	TRBJ2-1	TGTGCCAGCAGTGGTTCCAGATCGATACGGAGCTCCTACAATGAGCAGTTCTTC	CASSGSRSIRSSYNEQFF
TRBD1	NA	TRBV6-6	TRBJ1-2	TGTGCCAGCAGCCAGGACAGGGTTGGCTACACCTTC	CASSQDRVGYTF
TRBD2	NA	TRBV27	TRBJ2-1	TGTGCCAGCAGTCTAGCGGGAGAAGGGAATGAGCAGTTCTTC	CASSLAGEGNEQFF
NA	many	TRBV7-2	TRBJ1-5	TGTGCCAGCAGCCCCAGTAGCAATCAGCCCCAGCATTTT	CASSPSSNQPQHF
TRBD2	NA	TRBV12-3/TRBV12-4	TRBJ2-1	TGTGCCAGCAGTTTGGGGCGGGAGCGGGCTGAGCAGTTCTTC	CASSLGRERAEQFF
NA	many	TRBV7-9	TRBJ1-5	TGTGCCAGCAGCTTAGCAAGTCAGCCCCAGCATTTT	CASSLASQPQHF
NA	few	TRBV10-3	TRBJ1-1	TGTGCCATCAGTGATAAGGGGTGGAGGGTCGCGGAAGCTTTCTTT	CAISDKGWRVAEAFF
TRBD1	NA	TRBV29-1	TRBJ1-3	TGCAGCGTTGGACAGGGTTCCGCTGGAAACACCATATATTTT	CSVGQGSAGNTIYF
TRBD1	NA	TRBV14	TRBJ1-2	TGTGCCAGCAGCCCTATCAAGGGACAGGGGGCAGACGATGGCTACACCTTC	CASSPIKGQGADDGYTF